This T cell receptor beta chain stems from a study of blood T cell repertoires in COVID-19 (dated by TCRdb to the early 2020s). Broadly, across the study: Samples from collaborators originated in the United States, Italy and Spain and spanned both the acute and convalescent phases of COVID-19. A de-identified subject ID, COVID-19 status, age in years and sex were almost always included in the sample metadata. The samples were drawn from the first 160 participants of the ongoing ImmuneRACE study and from 1,254 subjects provided by 6 global collaborators. Where available, HLA class I and class II types were taken from metadata supplied by the sample provider and were not determined by assay-based typing. The prospective study material was composed of cDNA or gDNA derived from T cells, B-cell-depleted T cells, or PBMCs. Deeply sampled blood TCRbeta repertoires from subjects exposed to, actively infected with, or recovered from COVID-19 were included in the dataset. A freely available public database, intended as a resource for researchers studying the immune response to SARS-CoV-2, is where the repertoires were released.

Study-level results and caveats: The amount of clinical and demographic metadata varied by source and participant and was provided uncurated.

TCRbeta CDR3 regions were amplified from genomic DNA by means of the immunoSEQ Assay, a bias-controlled multiplex PCR. As for the authors' bioinformatics: The number of nucleated cells in each sample was estimated from the amplification of reference gene primers within the assay. Sequence reads were collapsed and filtered to measure the absolute abundance of every unique TCRbeta CDR3 rearrangement. For each sample, productive Simpson clonality was calculated as the square root of Simpson's diversity index across productive rearrangements. TCRdb's version of the immuneACCESS table is confined to in-frame rearrangements and falls short of the full clone set. An unresolved V gene accounts for under half of the shortfall where checked; the remainder is of unknown origin. That table gives V, J and clone size, and the DNA gave D and trimming. The sample table shows some 220,000 clones, and roughly 85% are seen once. The biggest ten clones account for 2% to 3% of the sample.

In Seattle, one collaborating source enrolled patients while the infection was active and tracked those patients longitudinally over the course of disease. Collaborating institutions collected whole blood in K2EDTA tubes following their own protocols. Collaborator samples were shipped for TCRbeta analysis as frozen whole blood, isolated PBMCs, or DNA extracted from either sample type. This clone was seen once. The specificity of this receptor is unknown. Base-call qualities are not available, and no considerably larger clone is one nucleotide away. Compared with germline, V lacks 4 bases and J lacks 7 bases; bases without a gene match: 14. The CDR3 measures 17 amino acids from cysteine to phenylalanine. Solely the CDR3 DNA is kept, with 51 bases framed from the first base. CDR1 is given as LNHDA and CDR2 as SQIVND, both from the germline V gene (reference sequence).

The rearranged segments are TRBV19 and TRBJ2-2; TRBD2 agrees with 8 junctional bases. This TCR came from a woman between 65 and 79 years old with COVID-19, enrolled during active disease. The sequenced sample was peripheral blood. The DNA is as follows: TGTGCCAGTAGTACAGATCCCGAGCGGGAGTTTAACGGGGAGCTGTTTTTT. This codes for CASSTDPEREFNGELFF.